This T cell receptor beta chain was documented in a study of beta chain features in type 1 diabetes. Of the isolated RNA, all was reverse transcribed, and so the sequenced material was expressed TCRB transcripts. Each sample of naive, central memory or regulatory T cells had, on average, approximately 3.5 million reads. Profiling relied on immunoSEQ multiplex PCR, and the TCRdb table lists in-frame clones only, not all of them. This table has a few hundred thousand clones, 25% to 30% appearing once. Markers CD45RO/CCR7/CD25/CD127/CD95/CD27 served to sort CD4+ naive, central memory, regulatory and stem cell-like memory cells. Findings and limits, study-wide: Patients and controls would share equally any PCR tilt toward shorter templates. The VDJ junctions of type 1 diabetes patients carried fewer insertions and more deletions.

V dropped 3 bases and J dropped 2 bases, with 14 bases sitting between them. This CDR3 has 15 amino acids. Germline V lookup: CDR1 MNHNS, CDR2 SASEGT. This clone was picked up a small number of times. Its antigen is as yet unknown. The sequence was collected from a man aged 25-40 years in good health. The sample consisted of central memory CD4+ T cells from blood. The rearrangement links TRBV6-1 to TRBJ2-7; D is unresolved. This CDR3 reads CASSDSSTVTYEQYF. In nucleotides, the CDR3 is TGTGCCAGCAGTGATTCGTCCACTGTTACCTACGAGCAGTACTTC.